A selection of T cell receptor beta chains follows, all from one sample in a study of blood T cell repertoires in COVID-19. Generated by immunoSEQ multiplex PCR, the TCRdb table keeps only in-frame clones and is missing some. Of 270,000 or so clones listed, roughly nine tenths are singletons. The sequenced sample was peripheral blood. Receptors were obtained from a man aged 35 to 55 with active or convalescent COVID-19. Each CDR3 is given with its conserved first and last residue.

V	J	CDR3
TRBV19	TRBJ2-7	CASSRVESYEQYF
TRBV7-2	TRBJ2-3	CASSLSLAGGARDTQYF
TRBV6-5	TRBJ2-7	CASSYSSGTVSYEQYF
TRBV2	TRBJ1-6	CASSLTGTGYSPLHF
TRBV12-3/TRBV12-4	TRBJ1-2	CASSSALYKGYTF
TRBV28	TRBJ1-6	CASSLQGQGVGNSPLHF
TRBV30	TRBJ2-2	CASDKSGNTGELFF
TRBV10-3	TRBJ1-5	CAISAEEQPQHF
TRBV9	TRBJ1-6	CASSVGPGPNSPLHF
TRBV10-2	TRBJ1-2	CASGTGVFGYTF
TRBV10-3	TRBJ2-3	CAGADSGLGTDTQYF
TRBV5-1	TRBJ2-7	CASRPRDIKPAATYEQYF
TRBV9	TRBJ2-5	CASSLNPFQSLQETQYF
TRBV27	TRBJ1-1	CASSLGGDTEAFF
TRBV5-1	TRBJ2-7	CASSAPGQGEQYF
TRBV9	TRBJ1-1	CASSVGTGSTEAFF
TRBV6-5	TRBJ1-1	CAIQGWNTEAFF
TRBV30	TRBJ1-1	CAWGTGGFSTEAFF
TRBV9	TRBJ1-1	CASSVAPGGTEAFF
TRBV30	TRBJ1-1	CAWRGHPAAVAFF
TRBV7-2	TRBJ2-1	CASSLSGTSYNEQFF
TRBV6-5	TRBJ1-4	CASSYSTGGIEKLFF
TRBV27	TRBJ1-5	CASRVQGAIQPQHF
TRBV10-2	TRBJ2-2	CASTDTGELFF
TRBV9	TRBJ1-6	CASSEREVAPLHF
TRBV7-2	TRBJ1-2	CASSLTWTGVGVGGYTF
TRBV3-1/TRBV3-2	TRBJ1-1	CASSQEGLGGAEAFF
TRBV28	TRBJ1-4	CASSSPGPHEKLFF
TRBV6-1	TRBJ1-5	CASSERGSYSNQPQHF
TRBV5-4	TRBJ1-1	CASSLSAGRIAFF
TRBV11-2	TRBJ2-5	CASSLAGWREVTQYF
TRBV27	TRBJ2-1	CASSPPLAGVGVLQVQFF
TRBV19	TRBJ2-1	CASSGTGGSSEQFF
TRBV5-4	TRBJ1-6	CASSPSGQGPNSPLHF
TRBV10-1	TRBJ1-4	CASTQDRGYRREEKLFF
TRBV5-1	TRBJ2-2	CASSFSPGGLKNTGELFF
TRBV24-1	TRBJ2-1	CATSDEGAVTYNEQFF
TRBV9	TRBJ2-7	CASSAGEGGYEQYF
TRBV5-4	TRBJ1-2	CASSLGDRGSPYGYTF
TRBV3-1/TRBV3-2	TRBJ2-2	CASSDRGAGELFF
TRBV5-6	TRBJ1-1	CASGPFDRATEAFF
TRBV29-1	TRBJ2-5	CSVDRGGETQYF
TRBV4-1	TRBJ1-3	CASSQEVRGYGNTIYF
TRBV21-1	TRBJ1-5	CASSKVGDSNQPQHF
TRBV19	TRBJ1-2	CASGENRGSRYGYTF
TRBV6-5	TRBJ2-2	CASSYGTGGAGELFF
TRBV19	TRBJ1-4	CASSLGHIDEKLFF